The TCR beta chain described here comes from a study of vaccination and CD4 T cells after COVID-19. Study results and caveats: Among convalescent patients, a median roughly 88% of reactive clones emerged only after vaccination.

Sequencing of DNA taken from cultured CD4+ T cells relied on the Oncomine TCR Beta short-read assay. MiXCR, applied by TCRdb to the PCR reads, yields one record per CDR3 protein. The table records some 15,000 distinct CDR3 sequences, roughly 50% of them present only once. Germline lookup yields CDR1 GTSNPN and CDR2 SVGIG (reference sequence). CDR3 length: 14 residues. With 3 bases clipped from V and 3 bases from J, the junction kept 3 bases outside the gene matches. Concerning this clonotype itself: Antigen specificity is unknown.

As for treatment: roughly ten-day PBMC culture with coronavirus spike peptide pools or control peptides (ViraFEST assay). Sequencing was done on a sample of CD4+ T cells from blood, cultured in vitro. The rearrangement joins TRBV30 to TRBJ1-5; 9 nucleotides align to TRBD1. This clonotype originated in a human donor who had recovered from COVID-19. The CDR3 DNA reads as TGTGCCTGGAGCGGGACAGGGACCAATCAGCCCCAGCATTTT. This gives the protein CAWSGTGTNQPQHF.